These T cell receptor beta chains were read from a single sample in a study of control samples from healthy donors and cancer patients. Sequenced by immunoSEQ multiplex PCR; TCRdb stores in-frame clones only, minus some. Here the sample spans approximately 52,000 clones, 88% being singletons. Sequencing was carried out using blood. Receptors were obtained from a man between 50 and 59 years old in good health. The CDR3 runs from the conserved cysteine through the conserved F or W. D genes are given only for firm matches. Only some rows state a clone size, as once, few, many or a class for expanded clones.

CDR3	DNA	V	J	size	D
CASSERGRQGANTEAFF	TGTGCCAGCAGTGAACGGGGCCGACAGGGGGCGAACACTGAAGCTTTCTTT	TRBV2	TRBJ1-1	.	TRBD1
CASSLNQGQGAKQYF	TGTGCCAGCAGCTTAAACCAGGGACAGGGAGCGAAGCAGTACTTC	TRBV11-3	TRBJ2-7	.	TRBD1
CASSLVRDRGYNEQFF	TGTGCCAGCAGCTTAGTCCGGGACAGGGGATACAATGAGCAGTTCTTC	TRBV7-3	TRBJ2-1	.	TRBD1
CSVAYRVGNEQFF	TGCAGCGTTGCTTACAGGGTGGGTAATGAGCAGTTCTTC	TRBV29-1	TRBJ2-1	.	.
CASSQLGTKRNEQFF	TGTGCCAGCAGCCAACTTGGGACTAAGAGAAATGAGCAGTTCTTC	TRBV4-2	TRBJ2-1	once	TRBD2
CASREQGTYGYTF	TGTGCCAGCAGAGAACAGGGTACCTATGGCTACACCTTC	TRBV6-6	TRBJ1-2	.	.
CASRRLTGHEQYF	TGTGCCAGCAGACGACTGACAGGGCACGAGCAGTACTTC	TRBV28	TRBJ2-7	.	TRBD1
CASSPLGAPTGELFF	TGTGCCAGCAGCCCTCTGGGCGCTCCCACCGGGGAGCTGTTTTTT	TRBV7-2	TRBJ2-2	.	.
CASSLDYSTDTQYF	TGTGCCAGCAGCTTAGACTACAGCACAGATACGCAGTATTTT	TRBV7-9	TRBJ2-3	.	.
CASSYSRTLDYEQYF	TGTGCCAGCAGTTACTCGAGGACCCTCGACTACGAGCAGTACTTC	TRBV6-2/TRBV6-3	TRBJ2-7	.	.
CASSFRPVTNYGYTF	TGTGCCAGCAGCTTTAGGCCAGTAACTAACTATGGCTACACCTTC	TRBV5-6	TRBJ1-2	.	.
CASSILAGWGFGYNEQFF	TGTGCCAGTAGTATATTAGCGGGATGGGGCTTTGGATACAATGAGCAGTTCTTC	TRBV19	TRBJ2-1	.	TRBD2
CASSPTGNYGYTF	TGTGCCAGCTCACCAACAGGGAACTATGGCTACACCTTC	TRBV18	TRBJ1-2	.	.
CASATGTGLSEQYF	TGTGCCAGCGCCACCGGGACAGGGTTATCCGAGCAGTACTTC	TRBV9	TRBJ2-7	.	TRBD1
CASSRRTGGMNTEAFF	TGTGCCAGCAGCCGGCGGACAGGGGGCATGAACACTGAAGCTTTCTTT	TRBV7-9	TRBJ1-1	.	TRBD1
CASSYLQREFTDTQYF	TGTGCCAGCAGTTACCTTCAGCGGGAGTTCACAGATACGCAGTATTTT	TRBV6-2/TRBV6-3	TRBJ2-3	.	TRBD2
CAIRPSTGTVADEQFF	TGTGCCATCAGACCTTCAACCGGGACAGTTGCCGATGAGCAGTTCTTC	TRBV10-3	TRBJ2-1	.	TRBD1
CATSGLQFF	TGTGCCACCAGTGGCCTGCAGTTCTTC	TRBV24-1	TRBJ2-1	.	.
CASSLEGRGNQPQHF	TGTGCCAGCAGTTTAGAGGGGCGGGGCAATCAGCCCCAGCATTTT	TRBV28	TRBJ1-5	once	.
CASRNTEAFF	TGTGCCAGCAGAAATACTGAAGCTTTCTTT	TRBV28	TRBJ1-1	.	.
CASSLQGEADTQYF	TGTGCCAGCAGCTTACAGGGGGAGGCAGATACGCAGTATTTT	TRBV11-2	TRBJ2-3	.	.
CASRATTDTQYF	TGTGCCAGCAGAGCTACCACAGATACGCAGTATTTT	TRBV7-6	TRBJ2-3	.	.
CASSSSGRRSHNEQFF	TGTGCCAGCTCATCTAGCGGGAGGAGGTCCCACAATGAGCAGTTCTTC	TRBV18	TRBJ2-1	.	TRBD2
CASSLDVRDSSNYGYTF	TGTGCCAGCTCACTGGACGTCCGGGACTCATCTAACTATGGCTACACCTTC	TRBV18	TRBJ1-2	.	.
CASSVASEHTYEQYF	TGTGCCAGCAGCGTAGCCAGCGAGCACACCTACGAGCAGTACTTC	TRBV9	TRBJ2-7	.	.
CAIRRTSGGNEQFF	TGTGCCATCAGGAGGACTAGCGGGGGGAATGAGCAGTTCTTC	TRBV10-3	TRBJ2-1	.	TRBD2
CASSWNPGGNTEAFF	TGTGCCAGTAGTTGGAACCCCGGGGGGAACACTGAAGCTTTCTTT	TRBV19	TRBJ1-1	.	.
CASSLLTSATDTQYF	TGTGCCAGCAGCTTGCTCACTAGCGCCACAGATACGCAGTATTTT	TRBV5-6	TRBJ2-3	.	TRBD2
CAWMDGSFAQFF	TGTGCCTGGATGGACGGGAGTTTTGCGCAGTTCTTC	TRBV30	TRBJ2-1	.	.
CASSGLAGGLGTQYF	TGTGCCAGCAGCGGACTAGCGGGAGGGTTAGGTACGCAGTATTTT	TRBV7-9	TRBJ2-3	.	TRBD2
CASSLVGTVNTGELFF	TGCGCCAGCAGCTTGGTTGGGACAGTTAACACCGGGGAGCTGTTTTTT	TRBV5-1	TRBJ2-2	.	TRBD1
CASSLDLGPKGYEQYF	TGTGCCAGCAGCTTAGATCTGGGCCCTAAGGGTTACGAGCAGTACTTC	TRBV11-3	TRBJ2-7	.	.
CASSFPDFSYNEQFF	TGTGCCAGCAGCTTCCCCGACTTCTCCTACAATGAGCAGTTCTTC	TRBV7-9	TRBJ2-1	.	.
CASSEGAGLTDTQYF	TGTGCCAGCAGTGAGGGAGCGGGACTCACAGATACGCAGTATTTT	TRBV2	TRBJ2-3	.	TRBD2
CSVGKGSGEKLFF	TGCAGCGTTGGGAAGGGGAGTGGTGAAAAACTGTTTTTT	TRBV29-1	TRBJ1-4	.	.
CASSLALTSGLYNEQFF	TGTGCCAGCAGCTTAGCCTTGACTAGCGGCCTCTACAATGAGCAGTTCTTC	TRBV7-9	TRBJ2-1	.	TRBD2
CAISPGQYYEQYF	TGTGCCATCAGTCCCGGACAGTACTACGAGCAGTACTTC	TRBV10-3	TRBJ2-7	.	.
CATSRAGDTGELFF	TGTGCCACCAGCAGAGCAGGGGACACCGGGGAGCTGTTTTTT	TRBV15	TRBJ2-2	.	.
CASSLVTGGVKVDGYTF	TGTGCCAGCAGCTTAGTAACAGGGGGCGTGAAAGTCGATGGCTACACCTTC	TRBV7-9	TRBJ1-2	.	TRBD1